Each of the 7 T cell receptor beta chains below was sequenced from the same sample in a study of cytomegalovirus exposure and HLA in healthy donors. A multiplex PCR was run with 60 Vbeta primers and 13 Jbeta primers. Profiled with immunoSEQ multiplex PCR; TCRdb holds only in-frame clones, not every one. The sample yields some 45,000 clones, 50% seen once. Source material: PBMCs. These receptors were obtained from a human donor in good health.

Only a few counts were recorded for this clone. In the same sample, other DNA sequences code for this CDR3. This rearrangement joins TRBV4-3 to TRBJ2-2; TRBD1 matches 11 bases. V lost 3 bases and J lost 4; bases outside the gene matches: 1. This CDR3 is built from 15 residues. Germline CDR1 is LGHNA and CDR2 is YSLEER. In DNA, the CDR3 is TGCGCCAGCAGCCAGGGACAGGGGGGCACCGGGGAGCTGTTTTTT. Residues: CASSQGQGGTGELFF.

The genes are TRBV28 and TRBJ1-1; 9 bases agree with TRBD1. This CDR3 spans 16 amino acids. Germline V lookup: CDR1 MDHEN, CDR2 SYDVKM. V was clipped by 5 bases and J by 7 bases; unmatched bases: 14. The CDR3: CASSRIPQGARGEAFF. CDR3 sequence (DNA): TGTGCCAGCAGTAGAATCCCACAGGGGGCGCGAGGTGAAGCTTTCTTT.

This chain uses TRBV5-5 with TRBJ1-2; D gene uncertain. CDR1 and CDR2 (germline): SGHKS, YYEKEE (reference sequence). The CDR3 has 13 amino acids. The V gene lost 4 bases and the J gene lost 6 bases, with 13 bases spanning the gap. CDR3 sequence: CASSPALYDGYTF. DNA of the CDR3: TGTGCCAGCAGCCCAGCGCTGTATGATGGCTACACCTTC.

The V gene is TRBV6-5, the J gene TRBJ1-2; tentatively, D is TRBD1 (5 bases). The V gene's germline CDR1 is MNHEY and CDR2 SVGAGI. CDR3 length: 14 amino acids. Trimming removed 7 bases at V and 7 bases at J, with 19 bases between. The CDR3 coding sequence is TGTGCCAGCATCGAAGGAGGGGTGGCAGCTGGCTACACCTTC. This encodes CASIEGGVAAGYTF.

The V gene is TRBV4-2, the J gene TRBJ1-3; the D is unclear. This CDR3 comprises 14 residues. Per germline, CDR1 LGHNA and CDR2 YNFKEQ. V lost 2 bases and J lost 4, with 9 bases in between. CDR3 coding DNA: TGTGCCAGCAGCCAACCAGGTTCCGGAAACACCATATATTTT. Translation: CASSQPGSGNTIYF.

Only a few counts were recorded for this clone. The chain has TRBV5-4 and TRBJ1-2; D ambiguous. V lost 0 bases and J lost 3, with 12 bases in between. The CDR3 is 15 amino acids. CDR1 is SGHNT, CDR2 YYREEE, per germline (reference sequence). CDR3 DNA: TGTGCCAGCAGCTTGGTTGGGGAGTATTACTATGGCTACACCTTC. Translation gives CASSLVGEYYYGYTF.

This clone is medium-sized (0.01 to 0.1%). V is TRBV7-9 and J is TRBJ2-7; the match to TRBD2 covers 10 bases. After removal of 4 bases from V and 5 bases from J, the junction contained 17 bases not matched to a gene. CDR1 is SEHNR and CDR2 is FQNEAQ in the germline V gene (reference sequence). This CDR3 region has 18 residues. The CDR3 DNA sequence: TGTGCCAGCAGCTCGGGGAAGCGGGAGGGCCGTTTAGTCCACGAGCAGTACTTC. Its protein product is CASSSGKREGRLVHEQYF.